This T cell receptor (beta chain) was profiled in a study of blood T cell repertoires in COVID-19. The study assigned cohorts using participant-reported clinical history. A PCR-confirmed or clinician-diagnosed COVID-19 case had contacted exposed participants within 2 weeks of entry. Data came from immunoSEQ multiplex PCR; TCRdb stores just in-frame clones and leaves some out. In the table there are about 260,000 clones, around 90% of which are singletons. Sequencing was done on a sample of PBMCs or T cells enriched from blood (not recorded which). The TCR was taken from a middle-aged man who had been exposed to COVID-19.

CDR3 region: CASSLDGVGTGELFF. CDR3 nucleotide sequence: TGTGCCAGCAGCTTAGACGGGGTGGGCACCGGGGAGCTGTTTTTT. The V and J genes are TRBV7-6 and TRBJ2-2; D possibly corresponds to TRBD2 (5 bases). In germline, CDR1 is SGHVS, CDR2 FNYEAQ. CDR3 length: 15 amino acids. The V gene lost 1 base and the J gene lost 4 bases, with 10 bases spanning the gap. The whole variable domain, filled in from reference TRBV7-6 and TRBJ2-2, reads GAGVSQSPRYKVTKRGQDVALRCDPISGHVSLYWYRQALGQGPEFLTYFNYEAQQDKSGLPNDRFSAERPEGSISTLTIQRTEQRDSAMYRCASSLDGVGTGELFFGEGSRLTVL.